A selection of T cell receptor beta chains follows, all from one sample in a study of control samples from healthy donors and cancer patients. Some clones are missing from TCRdb's copy, which holds only in-frame ones; the method was immunoSEQ multiplex PCR. The repertoire holds about 88,000 clones, with approximately 95% as singletons. The sequencing input was blood. The receptor set was obtained from a young man in good health. Both conserved end residues are part of each CDR3. Each record gives: V gene, D gene, CDR3 length, clone size, J gene, CDR3 DNA, CDR3 protein. The D gene is left open where the match is weak. Some rows mark clone size as missing; the rest say once, few, many or name a class of expanded clone.

V gene: TRBV27
D gene: TRBD1
CDR3 length: 15
clone size: NA
J gene: TRBJ2-6
CDR3 DNA: TGTGCCAGCACCACAGGGGGCGGTGGGGCCAACGTCCTGACTTTC
CDR3 protein: CASTTGGGGANVLTF

V gene: TRBV7-9
D gene: NA
CDR3 length: 11
clone size: few
J gene: TRBJ2-7
CDR3 DNA: TGTGCCAGCAGCTCCCCCTACGAGCAGTACTTC
CDR3 protein: CASSSPYEQYF

V gene: TRBV30
D gene: NA
CDR3 length: 14
clone size: NA
J gene: TRBJ2-1
CDR3 DNA: TGTGCCTGGAGTAACAGGGTTCTCTACAATGAGCAGTTCTTC
CDR3 protein: CAWSNRVLYNEQFF

V gene: TRBV5-1
D gene: TRBD1
CDR3 length: 14
clone size: NA
J gene: TRBJ2-7
CDR3 DNA: TGCGCCAGCAGCTTGTGGACAGGTACCTACGAGCAGTACTTC
CDR3 protein: CASSLWTGTYEQYF

V gene: TRBV3-1/TRBV3-2
D gene: NA
CDR3 length: 14
clone size: few
J gene: TRBJ2-7
CDR3 DNA: TGTGCCACCTCGTCCGGGACGGATTCCTACGAGCAGTACTTC
CDR3 protein: CATSSGTDSYEQYF

V gene: TRBV5-6
D gene: NA
CDR3 length: 16
clone size: NA
J gene: TRBJ1-5
CDR3 DNA: TGTGCCAGCAGCTTGGGATGGGGGGCGCGCAATCAGCCCCAGCATTTT
CDR3 protein: CASSLGWGARNQPQHF

V gene: TRBV6-2/TRBV6-3
D gene: NA
CDR3 length: 12
clone size: NA
J gene: TRBJ2-1
CDR3 DNA: TGTGCCAGCAGTTACTCTCGGAATGAGCAGTTCTTC
CDR3 protein: CASSYSRNEQFF

V gene: TRBV27
D gene: NA
CDR3 length: 13
clone size: NA
J gene: TRBJ1-1
CDR3 DNA: TGTGCCAGCAGTTTAGGCCCGGGGTCTGAAGCTTTCTTT
CDR3 protein: CASSLGPGSEAFF

V gene: TRBV7-9
D gene: NA
CDR3 length: 15
clone size: NA
J gene: TRBJ2-2
CDR3 DNA: TGTGCCAGCAGCTTAGGTCTCGCGAACACCGGGGAGCTGTTTTTT
CDR3 protein: CASSLGLANTGELFF

V gene: TRBV9
D gene: NA
CDR3 length: 13
clone size: NA
J gene: TRBJ2-5
CDR3 DNA: TGTGCCAGCAGCCCCGGGCCGGGTTCGACCCAGTACTTC
CDR3 protein: CASSPGPGSTQYF

V gene: TRBV5-5
D gene: TRBD2
CDR3 length: 15
clone size: NA
J gene: TRBJ2-2
CDR3 DNA: TGTGCCAGCAGATTAGCGGGAGCGCTCACCGGGGAGCTGTTTTTT
CDR3 protein: CASRLAGALTGELFF

V gene: TRBV4-1
D gene: NA
CDR3 length: 15
clone size: NA
J gene: TRBJ2-7
CDR3 DNA: TGCGCCAGCAGCCAAGTCCTCGGGACCTCCTACGAGCAGTACTTC
CDR3 protein: CASSQVLGTSYEQYF

V gene: TRBV7-9
D gene: NA
CDR3 length: 16
clone size: NA
J gene: TRBJ1-5
CDR3 DNA: TGTGCCAGCAGCTTAGGTCATGGGCGGGGTAATCAGCCCCAGCATTTT
CDR3 protein: CASSLGHGRGNQPQHF

V gene: TRBV15
D gene: TRBD1
CDR3 length: 14
clone size: NA
J gene: TRBJ1-1
CDR3 DNA: TGTGCCACCAGCACCCGACAGGGGGCCACTGAAGCTTTCTTT
CDR3 protein: CATSTRQGATEAFF